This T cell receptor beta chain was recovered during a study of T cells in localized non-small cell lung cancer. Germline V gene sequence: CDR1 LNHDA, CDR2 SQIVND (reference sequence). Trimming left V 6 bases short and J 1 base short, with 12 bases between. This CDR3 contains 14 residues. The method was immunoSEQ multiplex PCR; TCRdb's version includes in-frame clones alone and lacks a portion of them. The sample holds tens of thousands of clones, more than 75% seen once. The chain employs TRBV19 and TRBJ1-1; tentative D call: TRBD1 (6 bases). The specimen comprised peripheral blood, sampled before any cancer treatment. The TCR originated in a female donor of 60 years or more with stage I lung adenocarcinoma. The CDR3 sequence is CASRPGHPNTEAFF. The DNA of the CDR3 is TGTGCCAGTAGGCCGGGACACCCGAACACTGAAGCTTTCTTT.